This TCR beta chain appears in the sequencing data of a study of blood T cell repertoires in COVID-19. Study in general: COVID-19 samples collected from the United States, Italy and Spain covered acute and convalescent phases.

Sequencing was performed with immunoSEQ multiplex PCR; in TCRdb, only in-frame clones are kept and a portion is missing. The table shows about 230,000 clones, with over 75% occurring only once. V lost 1 base, J lost 0 bases, and 14 bases lay in between. There are 17 residues in the CDR3. Germline V CDR1 and CDR2: SGHKS, YYEKEE (reference sequence). This TCR was recovered from a woman older than 75 with acute or convalescent COVID-19. The V call is TRBV5-5, the J call TRBJ1-5, with unresolved D. Source material: peripheral blood. The CDR3, as DNA: TGTGCCAGCAGCTTGATCCAGGCTCCGTATAGCAATCAGCCCCAGCATTTT. Its protein is CASSLIQAPYSNQPQHF.